This record covers a single T cell receptor (beta chain). This sample was included in a study of blood T cell repertoires in COVID-19. The CDR3 has 15 residues. Germline trimming cut 4 bases from V and 6 bases from J; bases unmatched to any gene: 3. CDR1 is KGHDR, CDR2 SFDVKD, per germline. The assay was immunoSEQ multiplex PCR, and TCRdb's table has in-frame clones only and misses some. The sample holds about 400,000 clones, approximately 88% seen once. Specimen: PBMCs or T cells enriched from blood (not recorded which). The chain links TRBV24-1 to TRBJ2-1; 12 bases are shared with TRBD1. This clonotype was obtained from a woman in her twenties or thirties with acute COVID-19. The CDR3 sequence is CATSDGTGGLNEQFF. In nucleotides, the CDR3 is TGTGCCACCAGTGACGGGACAGGGGGCCTCAATGAGCAGTTCTTC.